Below are 7 T cell receptor beta chains sequenced from a single sample in a study of cytomegalovirus exposure and HLA in healthy donors. A multiplex PCR was run with 60 Vbeta primers and 13 Jbeta primers. Profiled with immunoSEQ multiplex PCR; TCRdb holds only in-frame clones, not every one. Its table records some 64,000 clones. Specimen: PBMCs. All receptors come from a woman in her twenties or thirties in good health and CMV-seronegative.

The rearrangement uses TRBV6-1 and TRBJ2-1; 7 bases are shared with TRBD2. V lost 11 bases to trimming and J lost 4 bases; unmatched junction nucleotides: 14. The CDR3 is 15 amino acids. CDR1 MNHNS and CDR2 SASEGT come from the germline V gene. In nucleotides, the CDR3 is TGTGCCGTAACCCCTCTGAGCGGGGCATACAATGAGCAGTTCTTC. It is translated as CAVTPLSGAYNEQFF.

The chain carries TRBV7-6 and TRBJ1-4; D uncertain. V lost 1 base, J lost 0 bases, and 9 bases lay in between. The CDR3 contains 16 residues. CDR1 is SGHVS, CDR2 FNYEAQ, per germline. The CDR3 spells CASSLVVAATNEKLFF. CDR3 bases: TGTGCCAGCAGCTTAGTGGTGGCAGCAACTAATGAAAAACTGTTTTTT.

The V call is TRBV28, the J call TRBJ2-7; the D gene is possibly TRBD1 (5 bases). CDR1 is MDHEN and CDR2 is SYDVKM in the germline V gene. The CDR3 spans 16 residues. V was shortened by 3 bases and J by 3 bases, with 18 bases between the two germline ends. This chain's CDR3 is CASSFGPQGEVYEQYF. The CDR3 bases are TGTGCCAGCAGTTTTGGCCCGCAGGGCGAGGTCTACGAGCAGTACTTC. Complete variable domain (other parts from reference TRBV28 and TRBJ2-7): DVKVTQSSRYLVKRTGEKVFLECVQDMDHENMFWYRQDPGLGLRLIYFSYDVKMKEKGDIPEGYSVSREKKERFSLILESASTNQTSMYLCASSFGPQGEVYEQYFGPGTRLTVT.

The gene calls are TRBV7-2 and TRBJ2-1; 8 bases align to TRBD2. This CDR3 is 16 amino acids long. Germline values: CDR1 SGHTA, CDR2 FQGNSA. J lost 1 base, V lost 4 bases, and 6 bases had no gene match. CDR3 in amino acids: CASSSDGGASYNEQFF. In DNA, the CDR3 is TGTGCCAGCAGCTCCGACGGGGGGGCATCCTACAATGAGCAGTTCTTC.

The chain is built from TRBV7-9 and TRBJ1-1; no firm D call. Trimming took off 2 bases at V and 5 bases at J, with 15 bases between the two ends. This CDR3 has 15 residues. CDR1 is SEHNR, CDR2 FQNEAQ, per germline (reference sequence). CDR3 bases: TGTGCCAGCAGCTTAATGGAGGGTTCTGGAACTGAAGCTTTCTTT. Encoded protein: CASSLMEGSGTEAFF.

Concerning this clone itself: This CDR3 is also generated by other DNA sequences in the sample. The chain carries TRBV11-2 and TRBJ2-7, with a possible D match to TRBD2 (5 bases). V was clipped by 4 bases and J by 4 bases, with 8 bases between them. The CDR3 totals 12 residues. Germline CDR1 and CDR2: SGHAT and FQNNGV. The CDR3 DNA is TGTGCCAGCAGCTCATCGGGGTACGAGCAGTACTTC. As protein: CASSSSGYEQYF.

The V and J genes are TRBV6-5 and TRBJ2-3, with D hard to call. This CDR3 is built from 15 residues. Deletions cut 0 bases from V and 11 bases from J, with 18 bases between. CDR1 and CDR2 (germline): MNHEY, SVGAGI. CDR3: CASSYSILDGLGQYF. CDR3 in DNA: TGTGCCAGCAGTTACTCGATATTAGATGGGCTCGGGCAGTATTTT.